The rows below give T cell receptor beta chains drawn from one sample of a study of blood T cell repertoires in COVID-19. Using immunoSEQ multiplex PCR, the repertoire was profiled, and TCRdb retains in-frame clones only, with some absent. Here the sample spans about 300,000 clones, under 90% being singletons. Sequencing was performed on PBMCs or T cells enriched from blood (not recorded which). These TCRs come from a woman in her thirties or forties who had recovered from COVID-19. CDR3s include the opening cysteine and the closing phenylalanine or tryptophan. A D gene is named only where the DNA matches it firmly. The listing skips clone size in some rows; elsewhere it reads once, few, many or a size class.

>15|.|TRBD1|TRBJ1-4|TRBV11-2
TGTGCCAGCAGCTCACCGGACAGGGTGCGAGAAAAACTGTTTTTT
CASSSPDRVREKLFF
>18|.|.|TRBJ2-4|TRBV13
TGTGCCAGCAGCTCCGGCTACAGGGGACTGCCAGCCAAAAACATTCAGTACTTC
CASSSGYRGLPAKNIQYF
>15|once|.|TRBJ2-5|TRBV18
TGTGCCAGCTCACGAGCGAGGGTCAGCCAGGAGACCCAGTACTTC
CASSRARVSQETQYF
>15|.|TRBD1|TRBJ1-4|TRBV7-2
TGTGCCAGCAGCTTAGCAGTGGGACAGGGGGAAAAACTGTTTTTT
CASSLAVGQGEKLFF
>11|.|.|TRBJ1-4|TRBV30
TGTGCCTGGAGCCAGAATGAAAAACTGTTTTTT
CAWSQNEKLFF
>13|.|.|TRBJ1-1|TRBV12-3/TRBV12-4
TGTGCCAGCAGCCGGACTAAAGACACTGAAGCTTTCTTT
CASSRTKDTEAFF
>18|.|TRBD2|TRBJ2-3|TRBV27
TGTGCCAGCAGTTCGGGACTAGCGGGGGGGGCTAGCACAGATACGCAGTATTTT
CASSSGLAGGASTDTQYF
>14|.|.|TRBJ1-2|TRBV7-2
TGTGCCAGCAGCCCCTTTAGTGGTTTTGGTGGCTACACCTTC
CASSPFSGFGGYTF
>13|.|TRBD1|TRBJ1-5|TRBV7-2
TGTGCCAGCAGCACGGGACAGGCTCAGCCCCAGCATTTT
CASSTGQAQPQHF
>14|.|TRBD1|TRBJ1-1|TRBV9
TGTGCCAGCAGCTTGGGACAGATCAACACTGAAGCTTTCTTT
CASSLGQINTEAFF
>14|.|TRBD1|TRBJ1-2|TRBV27
TGTGCCAGCAGTTTATCAGGGGGCGCAGGTGGCTACACCTTC
CASSLSGGAGGYTF
>16|.|.|TRBJ2-3|TRBV5-5
TGTGCCAGCAGCTTGAACCTGGGCCTTAGCACAGATACGCAGTATTTT
CASSLNLGLSTDTQYF
>16|once|TRBD1|TRBJ2-2|TRBV9
TGTGCCAGCAGCGTAGGCTCCAGGACAGGGTCCGGGGAGCTGTTTTTT
CASSVGSRTGSGELFF
>12|.|.|TRBJ1-1|TRBV21-1
TGTGCCAGCAGCAAATGGGGCGCTGAAGCTTTCTTT
CASSKWGAEAFF
>15|.|.|TRBJ2-1|TRBV9
TGTGCCAGCAGCGTAGGCGGTGGAACAACCAATGAGCAGTTCTTC
CASSVGGGTTNEQFF
>16|.|.|TRBJ2-7|TRBV23-1
TGCGCCAGCAGTCCGTCGACAGGTCTGGACTCCTACGAGCAGTACTTC
CASSPSTGLDSYEQYF
>15|.|TRBD1|TRBJ1-4|TRBV15
TGTGCCACCAGCACCTGGACAGGCCTTAATGAAAAACTGTTTTTT
CATSTWTGLNEKLFF
>13|.|TRBD1|TRBJ1-2|TRBV5-1
TGCGCCAGCAGCTCGACAGGGGACTATGGCTACACCTTC
CASSSTGDYGYTF
>16|.|.|TRBJ2-2|TRBV7-2
TGTGCCAGCAGCTTAGGTGGCAGGGGAAACACCGGGGAGCTGTTTTTT
CASSLGGRGNTGELFF
>17|.|.|TRBJ1-1|TRBV4-1
TGCGCCAGCAGCCAAGATCAAAGCAGGGTGAATTCGGCTGAAGCTTTCTTT
CASSQDQSRVNSAEAFF
>15|few|TRBD1|TRBJ2-7|TRBV6-5
TGTGCCAGCAGTTACTCGAAGGACAGGGGATACGAGCAGTACTTC
CASSYSKDRGYEQYF
>13|.|.|TRBJ1-2|TRBV30
TGTGCCTGGACCTACGGGACATTCTATGGCTACACCTTC
CAWTYGTFYGYTF
>15|.|.|TRBJ2-4|TRBV5-8
TGTGCCAGCAGCCCGGTGGGGGGGCCGAGCGACATTCAGTACTTC
CASSPVGGPSDIQYF
>17|.|TRBD2|TRBJ2-3|TRBV3-1/TRBV3-2
TGTGCCAGCAGCCAGGCGAAGGGACTAGTCGGCACAGATACGCAGTATTTT
CASSQAKGLVGTDTQYF
>19|.|TRBD1|TRBJ1-6|TRBV18
TGTGCCAGCTCGAGCCGGGACAGGGCTTCGTCGATGCGGAATTCACCCCTCCACTTT
CASSSRDRASSMRNSPLHF
>17|.|TRBD1|TRBJ2-2|TRBV5-4
TGTGCCAGCAGCTTGGAGTGGGACAGATCCACCACCGGGGAGCTGTTTTTT
CASSLEWDRSTTGELFF
>17|.|TRBD1|TRBJ1-2|TRBV5-1
TGCGCCAGCAGCTTGTCTGGACAGGGCAGCGGGCTCTATGGCTACACCTTC
CASSLSGQGSGLYGYTF
>14|.|TRBD1|TRBJ2-1|TRBV28
TGTGCGAGCATCGCAGGGGGCGCCAACAATGAGCAGTTCTTC
CASIAGGANNEQFF
>12|.|.|TRBJ1-1|TRBV5-1
TGCGCCAGCAGCTTTGTTGGAGCTGAAGCTTTCTTT
CASSFVGAEAFF
>15|.|.|TRBJ1-2|TRBV5-1
TGCGCCAGCAGCTACGGGATTAGCGCCCTCGGGGGCTACACCTTC
CASSYGISALGGYTF
>14|.|TRBD1|TRBJ2-5|TRBV5-5
TGTGCCAGCACCCGGACAGGGGGTAGCGAGACCCAGTACTTC
CASTRTGGSETQYF
>16|.|TRBD2|TRBJ2-3|TRBV29-1
TGCAGCGTGGGACTCCTAGCGGGCGGGGCCCCAGATACGCAGTATTTT
CSVGLLAGGAPDTQYF
>14|.|.|TRBJ1-1|TRBV27
TGTGCCAGCAGTTTTCGCAGGGTGACAACTGAAGCTTTCTTT
CASSFRRVTTEAFF
>17|.|.|TRBJ2-2|TRBV4-2
TGTGCCAGCAGCCAAGTATGGGGGGAGGTGAACACCGGGGAGCTGTTTTTT
CASSQVWGEVNTGELFF
>15|.|.|TRBJ2-1|TRBV11-2
TGTGCCAGCAGCTTAGGACAATCGGGGTACAATGAGCAGTTCTTC
CASSLGQSGYNEQFF
>14|few|.|TRBJ1-5|TRBV27
TGTGCCAGCAGTCCATGGACGGGAAATCAGCCCCAGCATTTT
CASSPWTGNQPQHF
>13|few|.|TRBJ1-3|TRBV27
TGTGCCAGCAGTAACAGGGTTGGAAACACCATATATTTT
CASSNRVGNTIYF
>13|.|.|TRBJ1-2|TRBV2
TGTGCCAGCAGTGCCCAGGGAGGGGATGGCTACACCTTC
CASSAQGGDGYTF
>15|.|.|TRBJ1-4|TRBV30
TGTGCCTGGAGTGTATTGGGGGGAACTAATGAAAAACTGTTTTTT
CAWSVLGGTNEKLFF
>16|few|TRBD2|TRBJ2-2|TRBV6-5
TGTGCCAGCAGTTACTCAGGGCCGGGAGGAGGCGGGGAGCTGTTTTTT
CASSYSGPGGGGELFF
>15|.|.|TRBJ2-7|TRBV10-3
TGTGCCATCAGTGAACAAAAAACAGGGTCCCTCGAGCAGTACTTC
CAISEQKTGSLEQYF
>15|.|TRBD1|TRBJ1-1|TRBV4-1
TGCGCCAGCAGCCAAGCGGGACAGGGGAACACTGAAGCTTTCTTT
CASSQAGQGNTEAFF
>14|.|.|TRBJ2-3|TRBV3-1/TRBV3-2
TGTGCCAGCAGCCAAAACAGGGCGCAAGATACGCAGTATTTT
CASSQNRAQDTQYF
>14|.|.|TRBJ1-2|TRBV5-5
TGTGCCAGCAGCTTGGTATCCCAGGGATTTGGCTACACCTTC
CASSLVSQGFGYTF
>15|.|.|TRBJ1-4|TRBV4-1
TGCGCCAGCAGCCAATTGTCCGCAACTAATGAAAAACTGTTTTTT
CASSQLSATNEKLFF
>17|.|.|TRBJ1-4|TRBV5-8
TGTGCCAGCAGCTCGGGTCAGGGACTCGCAACTAATGAAAAACTGTTTTTT
CASSSGQGLATNEKLFF
>13|.|.|TRBJ2-7|TRBV7-6
TGTGCCAGCAGCTCCCAGACTAGTTTTGAGCAGTACTTC
CASSSQTSFEQYF
>14|.|.|TRBJ1-5|TRBV19
TGTGCCAGTAGTCTAGCTATTAGCAATCAGCCCCAGCATTTT
CASSLAISNQPQHF
>13|.|.|TRBJ1-5|TRBV19
TGTGCCAGTACCACAGGGTTCAATCAGCCCCAGCATTTT
CASTTGFNQPQHF
>13|.|.|TRBJ2-5|TRBV18
TGTGCCAGCTCACCAAATCTGCGGGAGACCCAGTACTTC
CASSPNLRETQYF
>13|few|TRBD1|TRBJ1-1|TRBV29-1
TGCAGCGTTGCCGACAGGGGATACACTGAAGCTTTCTTT
CSVADRGYTEAFF
>14|.|.|TRBJ1-2|TRBV7-2
TGTGCCAGCAGCTTGTTTGACAGACGCTATGGCTACACCTTC
CASSLFDRRYGYTF
>13|.|.|TRBJ2-3|TRBV4-3
TGCGCCAGCGGCGGGACCCTATGGGATACGCAGTATTTT
CASGGTLWDTQYF
>15|.|.|TRBJ2-5|TRBV15
TGTGCCACCAGCAGAGGGCTGGTACACCAAGAGACCCAGTACTTC
CATSRGLVHQETQYF
>12|.|.|TRBJ1-1|TRBV28
TGTGCCAGCACCGACACGAACACTGAAGCTTTCTTT
CASTDTNTEAFF